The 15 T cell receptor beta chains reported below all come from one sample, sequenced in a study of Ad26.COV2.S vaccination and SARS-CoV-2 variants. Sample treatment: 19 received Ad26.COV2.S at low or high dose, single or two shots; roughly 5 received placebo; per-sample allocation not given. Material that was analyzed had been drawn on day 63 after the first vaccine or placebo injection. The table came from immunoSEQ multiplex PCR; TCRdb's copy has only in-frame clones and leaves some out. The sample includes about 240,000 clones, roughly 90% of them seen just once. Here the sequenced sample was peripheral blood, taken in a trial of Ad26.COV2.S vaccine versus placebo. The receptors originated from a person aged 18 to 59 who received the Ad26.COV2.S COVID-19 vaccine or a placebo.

The CDR3 region has the DNA TGTGCCAGCAGAGGCTTCGCAGATACGCAGTATTTT. Translated, it gives CASRGFADTQYF. The chain recombines TRBV2 with TRBJ2-3; D is unresolved. V lost 6 bases and J 4 bases, leaving 8 bases between the germline ends. Germline V gene data show CDR1 as SNHLY and CDR2 as FYNNEI. CDR3 size: 12 residues. Using reference TRBV2 and TRBJ2-3 for the parts outside the CDR3, the full variable domain is EPEVTQTPSHQVTQMGQEVILRCVPISNHLYFYWYRQILGQKVEFLVSFYNNEISEKSEIFDDQFSVERPDGSNFTLKIRSTKLEDSAMYFCASRGFADTQYFGPGTRLTVL.

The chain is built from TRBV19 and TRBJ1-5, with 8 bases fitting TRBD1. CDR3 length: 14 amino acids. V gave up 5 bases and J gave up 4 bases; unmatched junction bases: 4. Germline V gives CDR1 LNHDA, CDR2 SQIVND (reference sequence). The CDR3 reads CASSENRGNQPQHF. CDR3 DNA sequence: TGTGCCAGTAGTGAAAACAGGGGGAATCAGCCCCAGCATTTT.

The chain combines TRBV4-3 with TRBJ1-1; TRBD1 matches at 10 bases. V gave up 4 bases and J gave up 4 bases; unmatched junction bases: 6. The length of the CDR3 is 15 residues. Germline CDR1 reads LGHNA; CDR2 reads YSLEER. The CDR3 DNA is TGCGCCAGCAGCCTGACAGGGGGCAGGGCCACTGAAGCTTTCTTT. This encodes CASSLTGGRATEAFF.

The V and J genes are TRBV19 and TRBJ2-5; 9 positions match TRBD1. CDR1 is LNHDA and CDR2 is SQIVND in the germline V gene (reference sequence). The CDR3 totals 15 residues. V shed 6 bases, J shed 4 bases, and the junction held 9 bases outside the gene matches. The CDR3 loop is CASRAGQGRGETQYF. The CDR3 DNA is TGTGCCAGTAGAGCCGGACAGGGGAGGGGAGAGACCCAGTACTTC.

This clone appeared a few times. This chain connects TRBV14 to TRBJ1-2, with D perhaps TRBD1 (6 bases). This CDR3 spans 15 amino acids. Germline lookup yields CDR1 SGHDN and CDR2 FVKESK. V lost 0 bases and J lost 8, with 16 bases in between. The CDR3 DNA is TGTGCCAGCAGCCAAGATAGAGGGGGGAGCGAAGGCTACACCTTC. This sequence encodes CASSQDRGGSEGYTF. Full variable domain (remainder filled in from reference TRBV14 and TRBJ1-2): EAGVTQFPSHSVIEKGQTVTLRCDPISGHDNLYWYRRVMGKEIKFLLHFVKESKQDESGMPNNRFLAERTGGTYSTLKVQPAELEDSGVYFCASSQDRGGSEGYTFGSGTRLTVV.

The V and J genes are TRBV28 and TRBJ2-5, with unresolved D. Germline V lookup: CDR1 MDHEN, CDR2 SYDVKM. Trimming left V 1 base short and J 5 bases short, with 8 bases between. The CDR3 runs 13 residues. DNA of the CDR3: TGTGCCAGCAGTTTATCGGTCGGGGAGACCCAGTACTTC. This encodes CASSLSVGETQYF.

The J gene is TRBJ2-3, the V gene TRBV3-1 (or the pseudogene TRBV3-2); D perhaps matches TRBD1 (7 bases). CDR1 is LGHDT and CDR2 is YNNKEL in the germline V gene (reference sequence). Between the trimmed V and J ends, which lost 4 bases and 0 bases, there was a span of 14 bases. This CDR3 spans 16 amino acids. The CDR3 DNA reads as TGTGCCAGCAGCCGGAGGGCAGGGGGTAGCACAGATACGCAGTATTTT. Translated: CASSRRAGGSTDTQYF.

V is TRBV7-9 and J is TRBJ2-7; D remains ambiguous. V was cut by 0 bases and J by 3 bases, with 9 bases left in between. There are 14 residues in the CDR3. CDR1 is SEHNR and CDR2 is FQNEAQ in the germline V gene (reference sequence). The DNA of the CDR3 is TGTGCCAGCAGCTTAGCTGGGATGGTCTACGAGCAGTACTTC. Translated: CASSLAGMVYEQYF.

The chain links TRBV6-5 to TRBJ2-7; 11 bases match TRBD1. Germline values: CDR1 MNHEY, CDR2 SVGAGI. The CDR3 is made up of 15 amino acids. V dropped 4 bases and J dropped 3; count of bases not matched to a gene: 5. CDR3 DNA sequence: TGTGCCAGCAGTTCTACCGGGACAGGGGGCTACGAGCAGTACTTC. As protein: CASSSTGTGGYEQYF.

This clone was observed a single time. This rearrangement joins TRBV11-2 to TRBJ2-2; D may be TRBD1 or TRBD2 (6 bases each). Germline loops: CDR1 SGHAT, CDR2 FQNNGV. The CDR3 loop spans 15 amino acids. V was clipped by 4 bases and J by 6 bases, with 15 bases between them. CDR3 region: CASSYLGAGSGELFF. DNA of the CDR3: TGTGCCAGCAGCTACCTGGGGGCGGGGTCCGGGGAGCTGTTTTTT.

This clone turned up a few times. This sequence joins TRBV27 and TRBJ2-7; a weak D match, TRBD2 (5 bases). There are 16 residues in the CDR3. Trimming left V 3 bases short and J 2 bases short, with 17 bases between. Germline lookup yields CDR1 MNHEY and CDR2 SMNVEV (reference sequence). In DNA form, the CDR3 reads TGTGCCAGCAGTTTGGTTGGTGACTACCCCACCTACGAGCAGTACTTC. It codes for CASSLVGDYPTYEQYF.

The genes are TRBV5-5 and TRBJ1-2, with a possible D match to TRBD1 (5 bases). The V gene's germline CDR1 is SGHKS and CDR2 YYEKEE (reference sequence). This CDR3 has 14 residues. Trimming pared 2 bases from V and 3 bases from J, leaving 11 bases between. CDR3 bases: TGTGCCAGCAGCTTCGACAGCACCGACTATGGCTACACCTTC. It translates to CASSFDSTDYGYTF.

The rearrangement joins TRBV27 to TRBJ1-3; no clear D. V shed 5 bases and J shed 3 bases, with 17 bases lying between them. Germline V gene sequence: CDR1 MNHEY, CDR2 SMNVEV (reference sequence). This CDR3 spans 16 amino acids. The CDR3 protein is CASSHSSGWFGNTIYF. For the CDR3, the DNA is TGTGCCAGCAGTCATTCCAGCGGTTGGTTTGGAAACACCATATATTTT.

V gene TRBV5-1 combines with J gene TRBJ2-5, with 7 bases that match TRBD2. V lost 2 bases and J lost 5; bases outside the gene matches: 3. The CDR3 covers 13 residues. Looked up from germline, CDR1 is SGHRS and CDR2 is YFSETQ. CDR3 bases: TGCGCCAGCAGCTTTGGCGGGGGTGAGACCCAGTACTTC. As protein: CASSFGGGETQYF.

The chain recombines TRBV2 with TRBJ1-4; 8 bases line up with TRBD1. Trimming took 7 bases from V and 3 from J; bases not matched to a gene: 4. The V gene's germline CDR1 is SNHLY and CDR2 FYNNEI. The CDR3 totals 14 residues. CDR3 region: CASKDRVANEKLFF. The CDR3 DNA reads TGTGCCAGCAAGGACAGGGTGGCTAATGAAAAACTGTTTTTT.